The count of the clone carrying this T cell receptor beta chain is one. The antigen is undetermined. The data were produced by immunoSEQ multiplex PCR, yet TCRdb's version contains in-frame clones alone and is incomplete. The data show tens of thousands of clones, about 80% seen once. Germline CDR1 is SGHTA and CDR2 is FQGNSA. The CDR3 is 16 residues long. The data were obtained in a study of OX40 agonist ivuxolimab in advanced cancers. Study-level background: Dose-escalation patients' cancers were hepatocellular carcinoma, melanoma, renal cell or head and neck cancer. Prior anti-PD-1, anti-PD-L1 or anti-CTLA-4 therapy did not bar entry, and about 38% had some.

Study-level findings and limits: Undetermined was the antigen specificity of the expanded peripheral T cells.

The sequencing here drew on CD4+ or CD8+ T cells sorted from blood, taken in a trial of the OX40 agonist ivuxolimab. The receptor comes from an adult with an advanced solid tumor such as melanoma, head and neck, liver or kidney cancer. This chain uses TRBV7-2 with TRBJ2-5; 9 bases align to TRBD2. The DNA end favors TRBJ2-7, so the J call may be wrong. In nucleotides, the CDR3 is TGTGCCAGCAGCTTTGGACCGACTAGCGGCTCCTACGAGCAGTACTTC. This codes for CASSFGPTSGSYEQYF.